A single sample gave rise to the 15 T cell receptor beta chains below, sequenced in a study of CD8 T cell repertoires and HIV-1 epitope variants. No antigen is known for these receptors. The assay was immunoSEQ multiplex PCR, and TCRdb's table has in-frame clones only and misses some. The sample yields some 5,300 clones, around two thirds seen once. Sequenced material: cultured CD8+ T cells derived from PBMCs. The receptors were gathered from a male donor with HIV.

V and J are TRBV18 and TRBJ2-3, with 13 nucleotides matching TRBD2. The CDR3 sequence is 21 residues long. J gave up 1 base and V 3 bases, and 16 bases lay outside the gene matches. Germline V CDR1 and CDR2: KGHSH, LQKENI. The CDR3 DNA reads as TGTGCCAGCTCACCTATCAACGAACTAGCGGGAGGGCCTATGGGCACAGATACGCAGTATTTT. It yields the protein CASSPINELAGGPMGTDTQYF.

This clone was detected only a few times. The chain uses TRBV28 and TRBJ1-2; D gene uncertain. V lost 2 bases, J lost 4 bases, and 8 bases lay in between. This CDR3 spans 13 amino acids. The germline V gene encodes CDR1 MDHEN and CDR2 SYDVKM. Written as DNA, the CDR3 is TGTGCCAGCAGTTTAATCTCTGGCTATGGCTACACCTTC. It yields the protein CASSLISGYGYTF.

This clone was seen only a few times. The chain couples TRBV27 to TRBJ2-7, with D perhaps matching TRBD1 (5 bases). Trimming stripped 6 bases from V and 3 bases from J, with 12 bases between. This CDR3 spans 13 amino acids. CDR1 MNHEY and CDR2 SMNVEV come from the germline V gene (reference sequence). The CDR3 DNA is TGTGCCAGCAGCCCAGGGCAAAGCTACGAGCAGTACTTC. Translating gives CASSPGQSYEQYF.

V gene TRBV5-1 combines with J gene TRBJ2-7; TRBD1 matches 8 bases. Germline V CDR1 and CDR2: SGHRS, YFSETQ. This CDR3 is built from 17 residues. After removal of 8 bases from V and 3 bases from J, the junction contained 19 bases not matched to a gene. The CDR3 DNA follows: TGCGCCAGTAGGGGGTCAGGGGGCCTCACTACTCACTACGAGCAGTACTTC. This translates into CASRGSGGLTTHYEQYF.

The V and J genes are TRBV7-9 and TRBJ2-5, with 7 bases identical to TRBD2. The ends lost 0 bases at V and 5 bases at J; junction bases unmatched: 3. The CDR3 is made up of 14 amino acids. In germline, CDR1 is SEHNR, CDR2 FQNEAQ (reference sequence). The CDR3 region is CASSLAYGRETQYF. Here the CDR3 DNA reads TGTGCCAGCAGCTTAGCGTACGGGAGGGAGACCCAGTACTTC.

This clone occurred once. V is TRBV14 and J is TRBJ2-7; TRBD1 matches 7 bases. The CDR3 is 16 residues long. V gave up 3 bases and J gave up 0 bases; unmatched junction bases: 8. Germline loops: CDR1 SGHDN, CDR2 FVKESK. CDR3 bases: TGTGCCAGCAGCCACGACGAACGGGACAGCTCCTACGAGCAGTACTTC. This encodes CASSHDERDSSYEQYF. The variable domain in full, with the rest retrieved from reference TRBV14 and TRBJ2-7, is EAGVTQFPSHSVIEKGQTVTLRCDPISGHDNLYWYRRVMGKEIKFLLHFVKESKQDESGMPNNRFLAERTGGTYSTLKVQPAELEDSGVYFCASSHDERDSSYEQYFGPGTRLTVT.

This clone was seen a few times. The V and J genes are TRBV6-6 and TRBJ2-7, with 10 positions matching TRBD1. This CDR3 region has 15 residues. Germline V gene data show CDR1 as MNHNY and CDR2 as SVGAGI (reference sequence). The junction had 7 bases not matched to a gene; V was cut back by 2 bases and J by 6 bases. The CDR3 DNA sequence: TGTGCCAGCAGTTACGAAGGGACAGGGGAGATCGAGCAGTACTTC. Amino acid sequence: CASSYEGTGEIEQYF.

The chain links TRBV10-2 to TRBJ1-2; 10 bases are a match to TRBD1. Germline V gene sequence: CDR1 WSHSY, CDR2 SAAADI. With 4 bases clipped from V and 6 bases from J, the junction kept 2 bases outside the gene matches. This CDR3 contains 13 residues. CDR3 DNA: TGCGCCAGCAGTGGGACAGGGGGGGATGGCTACACCTTC. It is translated as CASSGTGGDGYTF.

The V and J genes are TRBV4-2 and TRBJ2-7; 7 bases agree with TRBD1. The CDR3 covers 13 residues. The trim removed 2 bases at V and 5 bases at J, leaving 3 bases unmatched. Germline-derived CDR1 and CDR2 are LGHNA and YNFKEQ. The CDR3 region has the DNA TGTGCCAGCAGCCAAACAGGGGTCAACGAGCAGTACTTC. Translated, it gives CASSQTGVNEQYF.

This clone has a single count. This chain joins TRBV7-6 and TRBJ1-2, with TRBD1 matching over 9 bases. V was clipped by 5 bases and J by 5 bases; unmatched bases: 12. The CDR3 contains 16 residues. CDR1 and CDR2 (germline): SGHVS, FNYEAQ. The CDR3 nucleotides read TGTGCCAGCAGCCCGGGGACAGGGCTGAATTCTTATGGCTACACCTTC. Its protein product is CASSPGTGLNSYGYTF.

V gene TRBV28 combines with J gene TRBJ1-2; no definite D call. Germline V lookup: CDR1 MDHEN, CDR2 SYDVKM. V lost 3 bases, J lost 1 base, and 9 bases lay in between. The CDR3 has 14 amino acids. DNA of the CDR3: TGTGCCAGCAGTTTCCCCGATGGTAACTATGGCTACACCTTC. It specifies CASSFPDGNYGYTF.

This clone has a single count. The chain has TRBV27 and TRBJ2-1, with 12 bases matching TRBD2. The V segment lost 1 base and the J segment 2 bases; nucleotides outside the gene matches: 3. The CDR3 has 17 amino acids. CDR1 is MNHEY, CDR2 SMNVEV, per germline (reference sequence). The DNA for the CDR3 is TGTGCCAGCAGTTTATGGACTAGCGGGGACCCCTACAATGAGCAGTTCTTC. Protein: CASSLWTSGDPYNEQFF.

The sample holds one count of this clone. The CDR3 DNA sequence: TGCAGCGTTGGAGGGGGAGGCACTGAAGCTTTCTTT. Its protein is CSVGGGGTEAFF. J is TRBJ1-1 and V is TRBV29-1, with D maybe TRBD1 (6 bases). CDR1 is SQVTM and CDR2 is ANQGSEA in the germline V gene. The germline V and J ends were trimmed by 4 bases and 4 bases, with 10 bases remaining between them. The CDR3 runs 12 residues.

The V call is TRBV13, the J call TRBJ2-5; 8 bases align to TRBD2. V shed 5 bases and J 3 bases; nucleotides not matched to a gene: 11. CDR1 and CDR2 from the germline V gene are PRHDT and FYEKMQ (reference sequence). The CDR3 runs 16 residues. The CDR3 loop reads CASSRGASGLEETQYF. The DNA for the CDR3 is TGTGCCAGCAGCCGAGGGGCTAGCGGGTTGGAAGAGACCCAGTACTTC.

The chain joins TRBV18 to TRBJ2-5, with TRBD1 matching over 7 bases. The V and J ends lost 3 bases and 3 bases, in that order; junction bases with no gene match: 4. Germline values: CDR1 KGHSH, CDR2 LQKENI. This CDR3 has 14 residues. This CDR3 reads CASSPMGTEETQYF. The DNA of the CDR3 is TGTGCCAGCTCACCGATGGGGACAGAAGAGACCCAGTACTTC. Supplemented by reference TRBV18 and TRBJ2-5, the full variable domain reads NAGVMQNPRHLVRRRGQEARLRCSPMKGHSHVYWYRQLPEEGLKFMVYLQKENIIDESGMPKERFSAEFPKEGPSILRIQQVVRGDSAAYFCASSPMGTEETQYFGPGTRLLVL.